Presented here are 6 T cell receptor beta chains from one specimen sequenced in a study of a mutant IDH1 vaccine in newly diagnosed glioma. No antigen is known for these receptors. The time point here: week 5, during vaccination. Doses consisted of 300 ug of mutant IDH1 20-mer peptide each, paired with topical imiquimod. Here immunoSEQ multiplex PCR was the method, and the copy in TCRdb shows in-frame clones only, minus some. The sample records fewer than 40,000 clones, around 58% being singletons. The sequences come from PBMCs, collected from a glioma patient whose treatment included an IDH1 peptide vaccine. The receptors were sampled from a young woman with glioma.

This sequence joins TRBV6-5 and TRBJ2-3; a possible D gene is TRBD2 (5 bases). Trimming cost V 0 bases and J 2 bases, with 9 bases left between them. The CDR3 spans 15 residues. Germline loops: CDR1 MNHEY, CDR2 SVGAGI. In nucleotides, the CDR3 is TGTGCCAGCAGTTACTCTTCGGGAAACACAGATACGCAGTATTTT. Its protein product is CASSYSSGNTDTQYF.

J is TRBJ2-3 and V is TRBV5-4, with TRBD1 matching over 7 bases. Per the germline V gene, CDR1 is SGHNT and CDR2 is YYREEE (reference sequence). The junction had 5 bases not matched to a gene; V was cut back by 0 bases and J by 4 bases. The CDR3 covers 15 residues. This CDR3 reads CASSLDIGGADTQYF. CDR3 sequence (DNA): TGTGCCAGCAGCTTGGATATAGGGGGCGCAGATACGCAGTATTTT.

The chain uses TRBV6-5 and TRBJ2-1, with TRBD1 identical over 9 bases. The CDR3 contains 13 residues. Germline V gives CDR1 MNHEY, CDR2 SVGAGI. V shed 6 bases, J shed 9 bases, and the junction held 6 bases outside the gene matches. The CDR3 spells CASRRDREAEQFF. DNA of the CDR3: TGTGCCAGCAGGCGGGACAGGGAGGCTGAGCAGTTCTTC.

The chain is built from TRBV5-1 and TRBJ2-2; possible D gene TRBD2, 6 bases. Germline CDR1 and CDR2: SGHRS and YFSETQ. The CDR3 runs to 13 residues. Trimming removed 0 bases from V and 9 bases from J, with 9 bases in between. The CDR3 here is CASSLAGGRELFF. The CDR3 DNA reads TGCGCCAGCAGCTTGGCAGGAGGGCGGGAGCTGTTTTTT.

This clone showed up just once. V gene TRBV19 combines with J gene TRBJ1-5; D remains unclear. Looked up from germline, CDR1 is LNHDA and CDR2 is SQIVND (reference sequence). The CDR3 contains 16 residues. Trimming removed 0 bases from V and 6 bases from J, with 15 bases in between. The CDR3 nucleotides are TGTGCCAGTAGTATAGATCCCGGAGGGTGGGTTCAGCCCCAGCATTTT. Protein: CASSIDPGGWVQPQHF.

This clone showed up just a few times. The sample carries other DNA sequences with the same CDR3. J is TRBJ1-5 and V is TRBV6-5; weak D call: TRBD1 (6 bases). The CDR3 length is 14 residues. Trimming left V 3 bases short and J 5 bases short, with 11 bases between. Germline V CDR1 and CDR2: MNHEY, SVGAGI. This CDR3 reads CASSYRGRDQPQHF. The CDR3 nucleotides are TGTGCCAGCAGTTATCGGGGGCGGGATCAGCCCCAGCATTTT.